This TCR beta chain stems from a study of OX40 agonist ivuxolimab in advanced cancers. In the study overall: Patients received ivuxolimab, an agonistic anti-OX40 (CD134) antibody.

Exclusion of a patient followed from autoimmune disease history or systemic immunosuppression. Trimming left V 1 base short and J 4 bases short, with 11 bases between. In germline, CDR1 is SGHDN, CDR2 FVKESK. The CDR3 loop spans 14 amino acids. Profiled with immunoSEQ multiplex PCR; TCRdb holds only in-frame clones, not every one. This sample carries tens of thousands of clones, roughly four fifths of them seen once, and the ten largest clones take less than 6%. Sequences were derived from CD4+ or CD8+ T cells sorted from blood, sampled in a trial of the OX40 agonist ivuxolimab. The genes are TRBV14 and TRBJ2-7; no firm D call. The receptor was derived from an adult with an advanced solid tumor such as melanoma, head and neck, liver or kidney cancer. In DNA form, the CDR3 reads TGTGCCAGCAGCCAAGTAGGGTTATCGTACGAGCAGTACTTC. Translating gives CASSQVGLSYEQYF.